Below are 22 T cell receptor beta chains sequenced from a single sample in a study of cytomegalovirus exposure and HLA in healthy donors (dated by TCRdb to 2017 to 2019). Library creation used the immunoSEQ multiplex PCR assay. The multiplex PCR relied on a mix of 60 forward primers for TCR Vbeta segments and 13 reverse primers for TCR Jbeta segments. TCRdb stores this immuneACCESS table with in-frame sequences only. Part of the clones is absent; in the studies checked, under half of the shortfall reflects unresolved V genes, and no reason is known for the rest. Recorded for this sample are 150,000 to 200,000 clones; 75% to 90% of them occurred a single time. The biggest ten clones account for 1.5% to 2% of the sample. Source material: PBMCs. These receptors came from a woman aged 18-35 years in good health and CMV-seronegative.

This clone was counted only a few times. The J gene is TRBJ1-4, the V gene TRBV7-9, with D hard to call. The CDR3 extends over 15 amino acids. Germline assignment: CDR1 SEHNR and CDR2 FQNEAQ (reference sequence). Trimming shortened V by 5 bases and J by 8 bases, and 18 bases separated the two germline ends. CDR3 sequence (DNA): TGTGCCAGCAGCCGACAACGGGAGTTTTCGGAAAAACTGTTTTTT. Its translation: CASSRQREFSEKLFF.

The chain couples TRBV30 to TRBJ2-5; the D gene is possibly TRBD2 (6 bases). CDR1 and CDR2 from the germline V gene are GTSNPN and SVGIG (reference sequence). V dropped 8 bases and J dropped 5 bases, with 12 bases sitting between them. This CDR3 is 11 amino acids long. This chain's CDR3 is CAGRERETQYF. The CDR3 DNA reads TGTGCCGGACGGGAGCGGGAGACCCAGTACTTC.

The chain carries TRBV5-1 and TRBJ2-1, with D unresolved. Per germline, CDR1 SGHRS and CDR2 YFSETQ. V was clipped by 0 bases and J by 5 bases, with 3 bases between them. This CDR3 is 12 amino acids long. The CDR3 sequence: CASSLVDNEQFF. Here the CDR3 DNA reads TGCGCCAGCAGCTTGGTCGACAATGAGCAGTTCTTC.

Written as DNA, the CDR3 is TGTGCCAGTAGTATGGGACAGGGAAGGAGGTACACTGAAGCTTTCTTT. It is translated as CASSMGQGRRYTEAFF. The chain uses TRBV19 and TRBJ1-1; 9 nucleotides match TRBD1. Germline CDR1 LNHDA, CDR2 SQIVND (reference sequence). The CDR3 is 16 amino acids. The V and J ends lost 3 bases and 3 bases, in that order; junction bases with no gene match: 8.

The J gene is TRBJ2-7, the V gene TRBV30; 10 positions match TRBD2. There are 12 residues in the CDR3. Trimming took 4 bases from V and 6 from J; bases not matched to a gene: 3. The germline CDR1 and CDR2 sequences are GTSNPN and SVGIG (reference sequence). CDR3 sequence: CAWTSGRREQYF. The CDR3 bases are TGTGCCTGGACTAGCGGGAGACGCGAGCAGTACTTC.

This sequence joins TRBV9 and TRBJ2-7; a possible D gene is TRBD2 (5 bases). From germline, CDR1 is SGDLS and CDR2 YYNGEE. V dropped 0 bases and J dropped 2 bases, with 15 bases sitting between them. This CDR3 spans 16 amino acids. The CDR3 nucleotides are TGTGCCAGCAGCGTAGATCCGGACTTTAAAACCTACGAGCAGTACTTC. Amino acid sequence: CASSVDPDFKTYEQYF.

The genes are TRBV7-9 and TRBJ2-5, with D maybe TRBD2 (5 bases). V shed 5 bases and J shed 5 bases, with 6 bases lying between them. Germline CDR1 reads SEHNR; CDR2 reads FQNEAQ (reference sequence). The CDR3 contains 11 residues. The DNA of the CDR3 is TGTGCCAGCAGCAGGGAGGAGACCCAGTACTTC. Residues: CASSREETQYF.

This clone was counted only a few times. The J gene is TRBJ2-3, the V gene TRBV28; 10 bases are a match to TRBD2. V gave up 7 bases and J gave up 2 bases; unmatched junction bases: 12. CDR3 size: 17 residues. Germline V CDR1 and CDR2: MDHEN, SYDVKM. The CDR3 loop reads CASKIRQGLATTDTQYF. The CDR3 DNA follows: TGTGCCAGCAAAATCCGACAGGGACTAGCGACCACAGATACGCAGTATTTT.

The V and J genes are TRBV19 and TRBJ2-7; 8 nucleotides line up with TRBD1. Germline CDR1 reads LNHDA; CDR2 reads SQIVND (reference sequence). The CDR3 runs to 15 residues. V gave up 4 bases and J gave up 1 base; unmatched junction bases: 6. This chain's CDR3 is CASSRETGASYEQYF. The CDR3 nucleotides are TGTGCCAGTAGTAGAGAGACAGGGGCTTCCTACGAGCAGTACTTC.

The sample holds one count of this clone. The genes are TRBV28 and TRBJ1-2; 8 bases agree with TRBD1. V lost 2 bases, J lost 5 bases, and 4 bases stayed unmatched. This CDR3 is 14 amino acids long. CDR1 and CDR2 (germline): MDHEN, SYDVKM. The CDR3 DNA is TGTGCCAGCAGTTTAGGGACAGGTCGATATGGCTACACCTTC. It translates to CASSLGTGRYGYTF.

The genes are TRBV29-1 and TRBJ1-2, with D possibly TRBD1 on 6 matching bases. V was clipped by 4 bases and J by 7 bases, with 10 bases between them. The CDR3 has 11 residues. The V gene's germline CDR1 is SQVTM and CDR2 ANQGSEA. This CDR3 is CSVAMGAGYTF. The CDR3 DNA sequence: TGCAGCGTTGCAATGGGGGCTGGCTACACCTTC.

The V and J genes are TRBV5-8 and TRBJ2-7; the D is unclear. The CDR3 spans 12 residues. Trimming pared 4 bases from V and 3 bases from J, leaving 8 bases between. Per germline, CDR1 SGHTS and CDR2 YDEGEE. The CDR3 DNA reads TGTGCCAGCAGCCTTACTAACTACGAGCAGTACTTC. It yields the protein CASSLTNYEQYF. The full variable domain, rest sourced from reference TRBV5-8 and TRBJ2-7, is EAGVTQSPTHLIKTRGQQATLRCSPISGHTSVYWYQQALGLGLQFLLWYDEGEERNRGNFPPRFSGRQFPNYSSELNVNALELEDSALYLCASSLTNYEQYFGPGTRLTVT.

This clone has only one observation. This sequence joins TRBV29-1 and TRBJ2-1; 8 positions match TRBD2. The V gene's germline CDR1 is SQVTM and CDR2 ANQGSEA. With 5 bases clipped from V and 2 bases from J, the junction kept 5 bases outside the gene matches. The CDR3 has 14 residues. The CDR3 sequence: CSVRAGVPYNEQFF. For the CDR3, the DNA is TGCAGCGTTAGAGCGGGGGTGCCCTACAATGAGCAGTTCTTC.

The rearrangement links TRBV19 to TRBJ2-3; the D gene is possibly TRBD2 (5 bases). V shed 8 bases and J shed 6 bases, with 18 bases lying between them. The CDR3 runs 14 residues. CDR1 is LNHDA, CDR2 SQIVND, per germline (reference sequence). Here the CDR3 reads CASLVGLLLDTQYF. DNA of the CDR3: TGTGCCAGTTTAGTTGGACTGCTTTTGGATACGCAGTATTTT.

The table lists this clone with a count of one. The chain recombines TRBV7-9 with TRBJ2-3, with 9 bases aligning to TRBD2. CDR3 length: 16 amino acids. V shed 5 bases, J shed 2 bases, and the junction held 8 bases outside the gene matches. Germline values: CDR1 SEHNR, CDR2 FQNEAQ (reference sequence). In nucleotides, the CDR3 is TGTGCCAGCAGCCATCCCCTAGCGGGACTCACAGATACGCAGTATTTT. Amino acid sequence: CASSHPLAGLTDTQYF.

The rearrangement uses TRBV28 and TRBJ2-5, with D perhaps matching TRBD2 (6 bases). The V end lost 6 bases, the J end lost 5 bases, and 19 bases lay between the germline ends. This CDR3 comprises 15 residues. Germline lookup yields CDR1 MDHEN and CDR2 SYDVKM. CDR3 loop: CASRHIGGARETQYF. The CDR3 bases are TGTGCCAGCAGACATATCGGAGGGGCCAGGGAGACCCAGTACTTC.

Only a few counts were recorded for this clone. The chain recombines TRBV10-3 with TRBJ2-1; 9 positions match TRBD2. The V gene end was trimmed by 0 bases and the J gene end by 5 bases; junction bases not matched to a gene: 8. CDR1 is ENHRY, CDR2 SYGVKD, per germline. The CDR3 sequence is 17 residues long. CDR3 DNA sequence: TGTGCCATCAGTGAGTCTAGGGCTAGCGGGGACAACAATGAGCAGTTCTTC. Amino acids: CAISESRASGDNNEQFF.

The chain has TRBV10-2 and TRBJ1-1; TRBD1 is a possible D gene (6 bases). Germline loops: CDR1 WSHSY, CDR2 SAAADI. V was cut by 6 bases and J by 5 bases, with 16 bases left in between. This CDR3 has 14 amino acids. The CDR3 loop is CASSNYVQGTEAFF. CDR3 nucleotide sequence: TGCGCCAGCAGCAATTACGTACAGGGAACTGAAGCTTTCTTT.

The chain recombines TRBV5-4 with TRBJ2-1; TRBD2 might be the D (5 bases). This CDR3 is built from 14 residues. The germline V gene has CDR1 SGHNT and CDR2 YYREEE (reference sequence). The germline V and J ends were trimmed by 4 bases and 4 bases, with 12 bases remaining between them. CDR3 bases: TGTGCCAGCAGCCCCGTCGGGAAATACAATGAGCAGTTCTTC. Its protein product is CASSPVGKYNEQFF.

This clone has a single count. V usage is TRBV28 and J usage is TRBJ1-2; D call uncertain. The CDR3 spans 14 residues. Germline loops: CDR1 MDHEN, CDR2 SYDVKM. The V end was cut by 3 bases, the J end by 0 bases, with 8 bases between. The CDR3, as DNA: TGTGCCAGCAGTTTGGGCGATCCTAACTATGGCTACACCTTC. Translated, it gives CASSLGDPNYGYTF.

This rearrangement joins TRBV10-1 to TRBJ1-1; D is perhaps TRBD1 (5 bases). CDR1 is WNHNN and CDR2 is SYGVQD in the germline V gene (reference sequence). This CDR3 contains 13 residues. Trimming stripped 6 bases from V and 11 bases from J, with 19 bases between. This CDR3 is CASRKTETFEAFF. The CDR3 DNA is TGCGCCAGCAGAAAGACAGAGACCTTTGAGGCTTTCTTT.

This chain connects TRBV6-5 to TRBJ2-5; TRBD1 matches 8 bases. CDR1 is MNHEY, CDR2 SVGAGI, per germline. The junction had 3 bases not matched to a gene; V was cut back by 2 bases and J by 1 base. The CDR3 totals 15 residues. The CDR3 nucleotides are TGTGCCAGCAGTTACGATACAGGGGGCCAAGAGACCCAGTACTTC. It encodes CASSYDTGGQETQYF.